This is a list of T cell receptor beta chains from one sample in a study of shared clonotypes between healthy human individuals. Clones were sequenced by immunoSEQ multiplex PCR, and TCRdb holds only the in-frame ones, with some missing. Of around 1.1 million clones in the sample, approximately 75% were seen once. The sample was memory CD4+ T cells from PBMCs. The receptors were gathered from a man aged 18 to 29 in good health. Some clones in this sample may be carry-over from other donors' samples. CDR3s include the opening cysteine and the closing phenylalanine or tryptophan. D genes are given only for firm matches. Clone sizes are given selectively: once, few, many, or a class where the clone is expanded.

V gene,J gene,clone size,D gene,CDR3 DNA,CDR3 protein
TRBV28,TRBJ2-7,-,-,TGTGCCAGCAGCATAGACACAAGCTCCTACGAGCAGTACTTC,CASSIDTSSYEQYF
TRBV9,TRBJ2-3,-,-,TGTGCCAGCAGCCCACAGGTGAACACAGATACGCAGTATTTT,CASSPQVNTDTQYF
TRBV18,TRBJ1-1,few,-,TGTGCCAGCTCACCACGGGCAGGGCGGGACACTGAAGCTTTCTTT,CASSPRAGRDTEAFF
TRBV15,TRBJ1-4,few,-,TGTGCCACCAGCCCCTCGGGGTTTTTTGAAAAACTGTTTTTT,CATSPSGFFEKLFF
TRBV28,TRBJ1-1,-,TRBD1,TGTGCCAGCAGTTTCGGGACAGGGGACACTGAAGCTTTCTTT,CASSFGTGDTEAFF
TRBV9,TRBJ1-3,few,TRBD1,TGTGCCAGCAGCCCCATGACAGGGCCTGGAAACACCATATATTTT,CASSPMTGPGNTIYF
TRBV5-1,TRBJ2-3,few,TRBD2,TGCGCCAGCAGCCCTAGCGGGAGGGGAGATACGCAGTATTTT,CASSPSGRGDTQYF
TRBV6-5,TRBJ1-1,-,TRBD1,TGTGCCAGCAAGATACAGGGGGCCGAAGCTTTCTTT,CASKIQGAEAFF
TRBV19,TRBJ2-7,-,TRBD2,TGTGCCAGTAGTATGGAGGGAGGGACCTACGAGCAGTACTTC,CASSMEGGTYEQYF
TRBV6-5,TRBJ2-2,few,-,TGTGCCAGCAGTCCGACTAGTTACGGGGAGCTGTTTTTT,CASSPTSYGELFF
TRBV2,TRBJ1-5,-,-,TGTGCCAGCAGTGCTTTGGAGGGCGGGCAGCCCCAGCATTTT,CASSALEGGQPQHF
TRBV5-4,TRBJ1-1,once,-,TGTGCCAGCAGCTTGGGGGCAGGGAACGTAAAACTAAACACTGAAGCTTTCTTT,CASSLGAGNVKLNTEAFF
TRBV29-1,TRBJ2-1,many,-,TGCAGCGTTCGTCGTTTTTCAGGATCCTACAATGAGCAGTTCTTC,CSVRRFSGSYNEQFF
TRBV5-1,TRBJ2-7,-,-,TGCGCCAGCAGCTTAGGACAGTTATACGAGCAGTACTTC,CASSLGQLYEQYF
TRBV7-2,TRBJ2-2,-,TRBD2,TGTGCCAGCAGCTCCCCAGCGGGGGGGAACACCGGGGAGCTGTTTTTT,CASSSPAGGNTGELFF
TRBV6-1,TRBJ2-5,-,-,TGTGCCCTCCCTCGAGGGACCCAGTACTTC,CALPRGTQYF
TRBV7-3,TRBJ2-7,-,-,TGTGCCAGCAGCCCTGAACCACGGGGCTCCTACGAGCAGTACTTC,CASSPEPRGSYEQYF
TRBV29-1,TRBJ2-7,-,-,TGCAGCGCCGCCGGGACATCGAGCTCCTACGAGCAGTACTTC,CSAAGTSSSYEQYF
TRBV6-5,TRBJ1-5,-,-,TGTGCCAGCAGTTTGGGGGGTGTCGGTCAGCCCCAGCATTTT,CASSLGGVGQPQHF
TRBV10-3,TRBJ1-5,-,-,TGTGCCATCAGTGAGTCTCCCGGCAGGGTAGGAAGCAATCAGCCCCAGCATTTT,CAISESPGRVGSNQPQHF
TRBV10-3,TRBJ2-1,-,-,TGTGCCATCAGTGAGGGACCGGCGGCCTACAATGAGCAGTTCTTC,CAISEGPAAYNEQFF
TRBV7-2,TRBJ2-1,few,-,TGTGCCAGCAGCTTTCGGCTCCCCGGGGGAAATGAGCAGTTCTTC,CASSFRLPGGNEQFF
TRBV5-1,TRBJ2-7,-,TRBD2,TGCGCCAGCAGTTCGCTGCCGGGAGGGATCCACGAGCAGTACTTC,CASSSLPGGIHEQYF
TRBV30,TRBJ1-1,-,-,TGTGCCTGGAGTGTGGAGATGAACACTGAAGCTTTCTTT,CAWSVEMNTEAFF
TRBV5-1,TRBJ1-1,-,-,TGCGCCAGCAGCTTTTCCCTGGGAGACACTGAAGCTTTCTTT,CASSFSLGDTEAFF
TRBV11-2,TRBJ2-7,-,-,TGTGCCAGCAGCTTAGCGGGACTCTCCTACGAGCAGTACTTC,CASSLAGLSYEQYF
TRBV5-4,TRBJ2-7,few,TRBD2,TGTGCCAGCAGCCGGACTAGCGGGGGATACTACGAGCAGTACTTC,CASSRTSGGYYEQYF
TRBV6-6,TRBJ2-7,-,-,TGTGCCAGCAGGCTGTCCTACGAGCAGTACTTC,CASRLSYEQYF
TRBV5-6,TRBJ2-7,-,TRBD2,TGTGCCAGCAGTCGACTAGCGGGAGAGCCCCACGAGCAGTACTTC,CASSRLAGEPHEQYF
TRBV18,TRBJ2-5,-,-,TGTGCCAGCTCACCATCCGCTAGCGTGGAAGAGACCCAGTACTTC,CASSPSASVEETQYF
TRBV7-9,TRBJ1-3,-,-,TGTGCCAGCAGCTCTTGGAAGGGCGTTTCTGGAAACACCATATATTTT,CASSSWKGVSGNTIYF
TRBV27,TRBJ2-7,-,-,TGTGCCAGCAGGAAACGAACTGGGCGGGATTCCTACGAGCAGTACTTC,CASRKRTGRDSYEQYF
TRBV6-5,TRBJ2-3,-,-,TGTGCCAGCACTCTAAATGCGGGAAGGACAGATACGCAGTATTTT,CASTLNAGRTDTQYF
TRBV28,TRBJ2-1,-,-,TGTGCCAGCAGTTTATACGCCCCGAGCTCCTACAATGAGCAGTTCTTC,CASSLYAPSSYNEQFF
TRBV18,TRBJ2-7,few,TRBD2,TGTGCCAGCTCACCTCTAGCGGGAGGGCCCCACGAGCAGTACTTC,CASSPLAGGPHEQYF
TRBV5-1,TRBJ2-6,-,-,TGCGCCAGCAGCGGGTTAGCGGGGGCCAACGTCCTGACTTTC,CASSGLAGANVLTF
TRBV5-1,TRBJ2-3,-,TRBD2,TGCGCCAGCAGCTTCGGCCGGGGGACTAGCGGAGATACGCAGTATTTT,CASSFGRGTSGDTQYF
TRBV9,TRBJ2-5,-,TRBD1,TGTGCCAGCAGCCAAGGGACAGGGGGCAGGGAGACCCAGTACTTC,CASSQGTGGRETQYF
TRBV5-1,TRBJ2-1,-,-,TGCGCCAGCAGCTTGGATGCGGCGGGTGAGCAGTTCTTC,CASSLDAAGEQFF
TRBV2,TRBJ2-2,-,-,TGTGCCAGCAGTGACTCTAGCTGGAACACCGGGGAGCTGTTTTTT,CASSDSSWNTGELFF
TRBV4-2,TRBJ2-7,-,-,TGTGCCAGCAGCCTAGAACGGACTATTTCCTACGAGCAGTACTTC,CASSLERTISYEQYF
TRBV11-2,TRBJ2-5,few,-,TGTGCCAGCAGCTCCGCAGGAGGGACCCAGTACTTC,CASSSAGGTQYF
TRBV2,TRBJ2-3,-,-,TGTGCCAGCAGGGATACTAGGGGGGCAGATACGCAGTATTTT,CASRDTRGADTQYF
TRBV6-1,TRBJ2-5,-,-,TGTGCCAGCCGAGGACGGACGGGCAGAGAGACCCAGTACTTC,CASRGRTGRETQYF
TRBV5-1,TRBJ1-4,-,-,TGCGCCAGCAGTGGGGCAGCAACTAATGAAAAACTGTTTTTT,CASSGAATNEKLFF
TRBV7-9,TRBJ1-2,-,TRBD1,TGTGCCAGCACTCTATGGGGGACAGTGGATGGCTACACCTTC,CASTLWGTVDGYTF